These 9 T cell receptor beta chains were all obtained from the same sample, sequenced in a study of blood T cell repertoires in COVID-19. TCRdb's copy holds only in-frame clones and misses some; the assay was immunoSEQ multiplex PCR. The repertoire holds more than 95,000 clones, with approximately 80% as singletons. Sequencing was performed on peripheral blood. These TCRs come from a woman aged 80 or older with active or convalescent COVID-19.

This chain connects TRBV2 to TRBJ1-6; D perhaps matches TRBD1 (5 bases). The CDR3 totals 16 residues. Germline-derived CDR1 and CDR2 are SNHLY and FYNNEI. V lost 1 base and J 1 base, leaving 8 bases between the germline ends. The CDR3 is CASSEGGGSYNSPLHF. DNA for the CDR3: TGTGCCAGCAGTGAAGGGGGGGGATCCTATAATTCACCCCTCCACTTT.

This chain uses TRBV19 with TRBJ1-3; D call uncertain. With 7 bases removed from V and 0 bases from J, the gap between germline ends came to 10 bases. CDR1 is LNHDA and CDR2 is SQIVND in the germline V gene (reference sequence). This CDR3 has 14 residues. CDR3 coding DNA: TGTGCCAGTAACCCAGGCCGCTCTGGAAACACCATATATTTT. Protein product: CASNPGRSGNTIYF.

For this clone: One end of the junction fails to match germline, which may point to a read error. V and J are TRBV19 and TRBJ1-1; TRBD1 matches 8 bases. The CDR3 runs to 18 residues. The germline CDR1 and CDR2 sequences are LNHDA and SQIVND (reference sequence). CDR3 DNA: TGTGCCAGTCGTATCCGACAGGGGCGATTCTTTGAGGACACTGAAGCTTTCTTT. It specifies CASRIRQGRFFEDTEAFF.

The chain recombines TRBV6-5 with TRBJ2-1; 10 nucleotides match TRBD1. Germline V gives CDR1 MNHEY, CDR2 SVGAGI. J lost 7 bases, V lost 7 bases, and 7 bases had no gene match. The CDR3 runs 14 residues. As DNA, the CDR3 is TGTGCCAGCAATCAGCCGGGACAGGGGAATGAGCAGTTCTTC. Its protein product is CASNQPGQGNEQFF.

This chain joins TRBV5-1 and TRBJ1-1; TRBD1 is a possible D gene (6 bases). V dropped 0 bases and J dropped 0 bases, with 12 bases sitting between them. This CDR3 is 16 amino acids long. Germline CDR1 SGHRS, CDR2 YFSETQ. CDR3 bases: TGCGCCAGCAGCTTGGGGTGGACAGCAATGAACACTGAAGCTTTCTTT. It is translated as CASSLGWTAMNTEAFF.

This clone was detected once. The chain links TRBV20-1 to TRBJ2-1; no clear D gene. V dropped 3 bases and J dropped 0 bases, with 9 bases sitting between them. Per the germline V gene, CDR1 is DFQATT and CDR2 is SNEGSKA (reference sequence). The CDR3 contains 14 residues. The CDR3 is CSASGLSSYNEQFF. In DNA form, the CDR3 reads TGCAGTGCTAGTGGTCTGAGCTCCTACAATGAGCAGTTCTTC.

The V call is TRBV2, the J call TRBJ1-4, with a weak D call TRBD1 (6 bases). CDR1 and CDR2 (germline): SNHLY, FYNNEI. The CDR3 contains 14 residues. The V end lost 5 bases, the J end lost 9 bases, and 16 bases lay between the germline ends. CDR3 region: CASSPFTGPQKLFF. The CDR3 nucleotides are TGTGCCAGCAGTCCTTTTACAGGGCCGCAAAAACTGTTTTTT.

The chain joins TRBV29-1 to TRBJ2-7, with D possibly TRBD2 on 5 matching bases. Deletions cut 2 bases from V and 6 bases from J, with 14 bases between. CDR3 length equals 13 residues. The germline V gene has CDR1 SQVTM and CDR2 ANQGSEA. The CDR3 sequence is CSVETGFVSEQYF. The CDR3 region has the DNA TGCAGCGTTGAAACGGGGTTTGTGAGCGAGCAGTACTTC.

The chain is built from TRBV25-1 and TRBJ2-1, with a weak D call TRBD2 (6 bases). The CDR3 spans 16 residues. V gave up 6 bases and J gave up 0 bases, with 15 bases separating them. Germline loops: CDR1 MGHDK, CDR2 SYGVNS. This CDR3 is CASRGGEASSYNEQFF. In DNA form, the CDR3 reads TGTGCCAGCAGGGGGGGAGAGGCGAGCTCCTACAATGAGCAGTTCTTC.